The next 26 T cell receptor beta chains were all read from a single sample in a study of T cells in Graves' hyperthyroidism and ophthalmopathy. RNA transcripts gave rise to amplified TCR beta CDR3 regions. Initially, a first-round RT-PCR of the TCR CDR3 employed the HTBI primer set. A single record per CDR3 protein comes from TCRdb applying MiXCR to the multiplex PCR reads. The table records 300,000 to 450,000 distinct CDR3 sequences, around 25% of them present only once. The sample was blood. These receptors originate from a man aged 45 to 65 with Graves' hyperthyroidism.

This sequence joins TRBV28 and TRBJ2-5; weak D call: TRBD2 (5 bases). Trimming removed 3 bases at V and 7 bases at J, with 9 bases between. This CDR3 spans 12 amino acids. Germline CDR1 MDHEN, CDR2 SYDVKM. DNA for the CDR3: TGTGCCAGCAGTTTGTCTCGGGGGACCCAGTACTTC. This codes for CASSLSRGTQYF.

Details on this clonotype: The junction departs from germline at one end; a sequencing error may be responsible. The chain employs TRBV29-1 and TRBJ2-1; 7 bases align to TRBD2. The CDR3 covers 11 residues. CDR1 and CDR2 from the germline V gene are SQVTM and ANQGSEA. Here the CDR3 DNA reads TGTCAAGCGGGGTCTGGGAATGAGCAGTTCTTC. This codes for CQAGSGNEQFF.

The rearrangement joins TRBV20-1 to TRBJ1-1; D unresolved. Germline CDR1 and CDR2: DFQATT and SNEGSKA (reference sequence). The CDR3 sequence is 8 residues long. Trimming stripped 6 bases from V and 11 bases from J, with 7 bases between. CDR3 protein: CSANGAFF. The CDR3 DNA sequence: TGCAGTGCAAACGGGGCTTTCTTT.

The chain couples TRBV18 to TRBJ1-3; D is unresolved. This CDR3 has 15 residues. Germline CDR1 KGHSH, CDR2 LQKENI. V was cut by 3 bases and J by 0 bases, with 9 bases left in between. The CDR3 spells CASSPTDGSGNTIYF. CDR3 DNA sequence: TGTGCCAGCTCACCTACCGACGGCTCTGGAAACACCATATATTTT.

For the CDR3, the DNA is TGTGCCAGCAGTTTATCAGTAAACTCCTACGAGCAGTACTTC. Its translation: CASSLSVNSYEQYF. The rearrangement uses TRBV12-3 or TRBV12-4 and TRBJ2-7; D is undetermined. Trimming shortened V by 2 bases and J by 0 bases, and 8 bases separated the two germline ends. The CDR3 is 14 amino acids.

This clonotype was detected many times. The genes are TRBV3-1 and TRBJ2-1; D gene uncertain. The CDR3 runs to 13 residues. The germline V gene has CDR1 LGHDT and CDR2 YNNKEL (reference sequence). V gave up 0 bases and J gave up 10 bases, with 10 bases separating them. This chain's CDR3 is CASSQDLGSEQFF. Written as DNA, the CDR3 is TGTGCCAGCAGCCAAGATCTAGGAAGCGAGCAGTTCTTC.

This clonotype turned up a few times. The rearrangement links TRBV7-9 to TRBJ2-3; a possible D gene is TRBD1 (6 bases). The CDR3 loop spans 15 amino acids. Trimming took off 4 bases at V and 3 bases at J, with 14 bases between the two ends. Germline CDR1 is SEHNR and CDR2 is FQNEAQ (reference sequence). CDR3 bases: TGTGCCAGCAGCTCTAGGACAGACTGGACAGATACGCAGTATTTT. Protein: CASSSRTDWTDTQYF. Full variable domain (outside the CDR3, taken from reference TRBV7-9 and TRBJ2-3): DTGVSQNPRHKITKRGQNVTFRCDPISEHNRLYWYRQTLGQGPEFLTYFQNEAQLEKSRLLSDRFSAERPKGSFSTLEIQRTEQGDSAMYLCASSSRTDWTDTQYFGPGTRLTVL.

J is TRBJ2-1 and V is TRBV13; D is possibly TRBD1 (6 bases). V lost 2 bases to trimming and J lost 4 bases, with 9 bases between them. CDR3 size: 14 residues. In germline, CDR1 is PRHDT, CDR2 FYEKMQ (reference sequence). The DNA of the CDR3 is TGTGCCAGCAGCTTACCCCAGGGGTACAATGAGCAGTTCTTC. It encodes CASSLPQGYNEQFF.

The sample holds a few counts of this clonotype. This chain links TRBV27 with TRBJ1-1, with TRBD1 matching 9 bases. The V segment lost 5 bases and the J segment 7 bases; nucleotides outside the gene matches: 5. The length of the CDR3 is 13 residues. CDR1 is MNHEY, CDR2 SMNVEV, per germline (reference sequence). In DNA, the CDR3 is TGTGCCAGCAGTCTTACAGGGGGCGGTGAAGCTTTCTTT. Translated, it gives CASSLTGGGEAFF.

This clonotype was seen at least ten times. The V call is TRBV4-1, the J call TRBJ2-7, with D possibly TRBD1 on 5 matching bases. Trimming took off 0 bases at V and 3 bases at J, with 12 bases between the two ends. There are 15 residues in the CDR3. Germline V lookup: CDR1 MGHRA, CDR2 YSYEKL. CDR3 region: CASSQEEGARYEQYF. The CDR3 bases are TGCGCCAGCAGCCAAGAAGAAGGGGCTCGCTACGAGCAGTACTTC.

As DNA, the CDR3 is TGTGCCAGCAGCTTAATCCGGGATGAGCAGTTCTTC. Encoded protein: CASSLIRDEQFF. The V and J genes are TRBV7-9 and TRBJ2-1; D is unclear. Deletions cut 2 bases from V and 8 bases from J, with 7 bases between. The CDR3 runs 12 residues. Per germline, CDR1 SEHNR and CDR2 FQNEAQ (reference sequence).

The rearrangement uses TRBV29-1 and TRBJ2-3; possibly TRBD1 for D (6 bases). CDR3 size: 11 residues. The germline CDR1 and CDR2 sequences are SQVTM and ANQGSEA. Trimming removed 7 bases from V and 6 bases from J, with 11 bases in between. The DNA for the CDR3 is TGCAGCGCCCCAAGGGGGGATACGCAGTATTTT. Protein product: CSAPRGDTQYF.

This clonotype was detected only a few times. The chain joins TRBV20-1 to TRBJ2-1, with 11 positions matching TRBD2. This CDR3 spans 20 amino acids. V dropped 1 base and J dropped 0; count of bases not matched to a gene: 14. Germline values: CDR1 DFQATT, CDR2 SNEGSKA (reference sequence). CDR3 DNA: TGCAGTGCTAGAGGAAGGGGAACTAGCGGGAGTGCAAGCTCCTACAATGAGCAGTTCTTC. Its translation: CSARGRGTSGSASSYNEQFF.

J is TRBJ1-2 and V is TRBV19; the match to TRBD1 covers 10 bases. Looked up from germline, CDR1 is LNHDA and CDR2 is SQIVND (reference sequence). This CDR3 spans 16 amino acids. Losses at the gene ends were 6 bases for V and 0 bases for J; bases not matched to a gene: 7. CDR3 bases: TGTGCCAGTAGGGGGACAGGGGCCTCTCCTAACTATGGCTACACCTTC. Translated: CASRGTGASPNYGYTF. The entire variable domain, with the rest obtained from reference TRBV19 and TRBJ1-2, is as follows: DGGITQSPKYLFRKEGQNVTLSCEQNLNHDAMYWYRQDPGQGLRLIYYSQIVNDFQKGDIAEGYSVSREKKESFPLTVTSAQKNPTAFYLCASRGTGASPNYGYTFGSGTRLTVV.

This clonotype showed up many times. This chain connects TRBV18 to TRBJ1-1; the D gene is possibly TRBD1 (5 bases). The V gene's germline CDR1 is KGHSH and CDR2 LQKENI. V lost 6 bases and J 8 bases, leaving 16 bases between the germline ends. The CDR3 consists of 13 residues. CDR3 loop: CASSGTAGVEAFF. CDR3 sequence (DNA): TGTGCCAGCTCTGGGACGGCGGGAGTGGAAGCTTTCTTT.

This clonotype has a count of ten or more. As DNA, the CDR3 is TGTGCCAGCAGGAGGGACAGATCGGTCTACGAGCAGTACTTC. Its translation: CASRRDRSVYEQYF. The chain joins TRBV6-1 to TRBJ2-7; 7 positions match TRBD1. Germline lookup yields CDR1 MNHNS and CDR2 SASEGT. The CDR3 runs 14 residues. V dropped 6 bases and J dropped 3; count of bases not matched to a gene: 8.

This clonotype was detected many times. The V call is TRBV7-9, the J call TRBJ2-1; 8 nucleotides align to TRBD2. Germline CDR1 and CDR2: SEHNR and FQNEAQ (reference sequence). With V trimmed by 2 bases and J by 7 bases, 1 base remained unmatched. This CDR3 comprises 13 residues. CDR3 amino acids: CASSLPGGNEQFF. CDR3 sequence (DNA): TGTGCCAGCAGCTTACCGGGAGGGAATGAGCAGTTCTTC.

The chain joins TRBV11-3 to TRBJ1-1, with a possible D match to TRBD1 (5 bases). Germline values: CDR1 SGHNT, CDR2 YENEEA. Trimming cost V 10 bases and J 4 bases, with 19 bases left between them. The CDR3 extends over 14 amino acids. CDR3 sequence reads: CATSPGGSPTEAFF. The CDR3 DNA sequence: TGTGCCACCTCCCCGGGGGGATCTCCCACTGAAGCTTTCTTT.

The gene calls are TRBV12-3 or TRBV12-4 and TRBJ1-5; no clear D. Trimming stripped 2 bases from V and 7 bases from J, with 9 bases between. The CDR3 has 13 residues. DNA of the CDR3: TGTGCCAGCAGTTTATGGGGAGGGCAGCCCCAGCATTTT. This translates into CASSLWGGQPQHF.

V and J are TRBV19 and TRBJ2-3, with TRBD1 matching over 8 bases. The junction had 9 bases not matched to a gene; V was cut back by 8 bases and J by 5 bases. Germline values: CDR1 LNHDA, CDR2 SQIVND (reference sequence). The CDR3 consists of 14 residues. The CDR3 coding sequence is TGTGCCAGTCGCTCGACAGGGGCAGTAGATACGCAGTATTTT. Residues: CASRSTGAVDTQYF.

This clonotype was counted many times. The chain combines TRBV30 with TRBJ1-5; D is uncertain. The CDR3 runs to 13 residues. Deletions cut 4 bases from V and 1 base from J, with 8 bases between. CDR1 and CDR2 (germline): GTSNPN, SVGIG (reference sequence). The CDR3 bases are TGTGCCTGGACTAGGAGGAGCAATCAGCCCCAGCATTTT. As protein: CAWTRRSNQPQHF. The full variable domain, its missing parts supplied by reference TRBV30 and TRBJ1-5, is SQTIHQWPATLVQPVGSPLSLECTVEGTSNPNLYWYRQAAGRGLQLLFYSVGIGQISSEVPQNLSASRPQDRQFILSSKKLLLSDSGFYLCAWTRRSNQPQHFGDGTRLSIL.

This clonotype showed up many times. V usage is TRBV6-5 and J usage is TRBJ2-3; 10 bases agree with TRBD2. J was trimmed by 5 bases and V by 2 bases; bases with no gene match: 19. Germline CDR1 MNHEY, CDR2 SVGAGI. The CDR3 contains 20 residues. Written as DNA, the CDR3 is TGTGCCAGCAGTTACCCCGGGACTAGCGCCCTGAGAGGGTATCTAGATACGCAGTATTTT. It codes for CASSYPGTSALRGYLDTQYF.

The chain couples TRBV20-1 to TRBJ2-1, with 7 bases matching TRBD2. CDR3 length equals 15 residues. The V and J ends lost 5 bases and 6 bases, in that order; junction bases with no gene match: 13. Per germline, CDR1 DFQATT and CDR2 SNEGSKA (reference sequence). The chain's CDR3 is CSAFPGGRGSNEQFF. In DNA form, the CDR3 reads TGCAGTGCTTTCCCCGGGGGGAGAGGAAGCAATGAGCAGTTCTTC.

DNA of the CDR3: TGTGCCATCAGTGATCCGGGGGTGAACTATGGCTACACCTTC. Amino acid sequence: CAISDPGVNYGYTF. The chain links TRBV10-3 to TRBJ1-2, with D possibly matching TRBD1 (5 bases). V lost 3 bases and J lost 2, with 10 bases in between. Germline V gene sequence: CDR1 ENHRY, CDR2 SYGVKD. The CDR3 runs to 14 residues.

This clonotype was counted a few times. The V gene is TRBV7-3, the J gene TRBJ2-2; D might be TRBD1 (5 bases). The V and J ends lost 7 bases and 2 bases respectively, with 8 bases between them. The CDR3 runs 13 residues. Germline CDR1 is SGHTA and CDR2 is FQGTGA. CDR3 sequence: CASTGLNTGELFF. For the CDR3, the DNA is TGTGCCAGCACAGGGCTCAACACCGGGGAGCTGTTTTTT. Full variable domain (outside the CDR3, taken from reference TRBV7-3 and TRBJ2-2): GAGVSQTPSNKVTEKGKYVELRCDPISGHTALYWYRQSLGQGPEFLIYFQGTGAADDSGLPNDRFFAVRPEGSVSTLKIQRTERGDSAVYLCASTGLNTGELFFGEGSRLTVL.

This chain joins TRBV12-3 or TRBV12-4 and TRBJ2-4, with 11 bases identical to TRBD2. CDR3 length equals 21 residues. The V gene end was trimmed by 7 bases and the J gene end by 3 bases; junction bases not matched to a gene: 23. The CDR3 DNA is TGTGCCAGCACTCAACGTGGTTTTCTAGCGGGAGGTGGGGGAGACAAAAACATTCAGTACTTC. This translates into CASTQRGFLAGGGGDKNIQYF.